Following are 18 T cell receptor beta chains from one sample sequenced in a study of human T cells and chemical hapten exposure. Indicated time point: healthy volunteer bleed at 6 weeks. Total RNA was extracted from unfractionated whole blood. TCRdb re-analysed the RACE reads in MiXCR, keeping a single row per CDR3 protein. The sample has about 70,000 distinct CDR3 sequences; 6% to 7% are singletons. What was sequenced was whole blood. These receptors were taken from a female donor in good health. Some clones in this sample may be carry-over from other donors' samples.

There are many counts of this clonotype. This chain's CDR3 is CASTSRAYNEQFF. The DNA for the CDR3 is TGTGCCAGCACCTCCCGCGCCTACAATGAGCAGTTCTTC. J is TRBJ2-1 and V is TRBV12-3 or TRBV12-4; unclear D gene. V was trimmed by 7 bases and J by 2 bases, leaving 9 bases between them. The CDR3 is 13 residues long.

This clonotype was seen repeatedly, ten times or more. The chain links TRBV12-3 or TRBV12-4 to TRBJ2-1, with 8 bases identical to TRBD1. This CDR3 has 14 amino acids. Germline trimming cut 8 bases from V and 5 bases from J; bases unmatched to any gene: 8. CDR3: CASGADRADNEQFF. The CDR3 nucleotides read TGTGCCAGCGGCGCGGACAGGGCAGACAATGAGCAGTTCTTC.

This clonotype was seen many times. The genes are TRBV3-1 and TRBJ1-2, with D hard to call. The CDR3 has 18 residues. Per the germline V gene, CDR1 is LGHDT and CDR2 is YNNKEL (reference sequence). V lost 4 bases to trimming and J lost 1 base, with 22 bases between them. CDR3 nucleotides: TGTGCCAGCAGCCCCCTCACGGGCGGGCGCGAAAATAACTATGGCTACACCTTC. This sequence encodes CASSPLTGGRENNYGYTF.

This clonotype was observed a few times. This chain joins TRBV10-3 and TRBJ2-5; D might be TRBD1 (6 bases). Germline values: CDR1 ENHRY, CDR2 SYGVKD. V was clipped by 0 bases and J by 1 base, with 6 bases between them. CDR3 length: 14 amino acids. The chain's CDR3 is CAISESGGQETQYF. DNA of the CDR3: TGTGCCATCAGTGAGTCAGGGGGCCAAGAGACCCAGTACTTC.

This clonotype was detected only a few times. The J gene is TRBJ2-2, the V gene TRBV2, with D perhaps matching TRBD2 (5 bases). This CDR3 contains 16 residues. V shed 0 bases and J shed 0 bases, with 8 bases lying between them. Looked up from germline, CDR1 is SNHLY and CDR2 is FYNNEI. The CDR3 loop is CASSEALAPNTGELFF. The CDR3 DNA is TGTGCCAGCAGTGAAGCCCTAGCTCCGAACACCGGGGAGCTGTTTTTT.

This clonotype showed up just a few times. The chain is built from TRBV9 and TRBJ2-5, with 9 bases identical to TRBD2. The ends lost 0 bases at V and 5 bases at J; junction bases unmatched: 5. Per germline, CDR1 SGDLS and CDR2 YYNGEE. The CDR3 length is 15 residues. The CDR3 nucleotides are TGTGCCAGCAGCGTAGGGAGCGGGAGGACGGAGACCCAGTACTTC. This translates into CASSVGSGRTETQYF.

This clonotype has ten or more counts. The CDR3 loop is CASSYGRRGDRATNEKLFF. CDR3 coding DNA: TGTGCCAGCAGTTACGGTCGACGGGGAGACAGGGCAACTAATGAAAAACTGTTTTTT. V and J are TRBV6-5 and TRBJ1-4, with 7 bases lining up with TRBD1. The CDR3 consists of 19 residues. From germline, CDR1 is MNHEY and CDR2 SVGAGI. V dropped 2 bases and J dropped 0; count of bases not matched to a gene: 12.

This chain uses TRBV5-1 with TRBJ1-1; 7 bases map to TRBD1. CDR1 and CDR2 from the germline V gene are SGHRS and YFSETQ. The trim removed 4 bases at V and 10 bases at J, leaving 4 bases unmatched. This CDR3 is built from 11 residues. The CDR3 is CASSEDRVAFF. The CDR3 DNA reads TGCGCCAGCAGCGAAGACAGGGTAGCTTTCTTT.

This clonotype has a handful of counts. This chain uses TRBV19 with TRBJ1-1; maybe TRBD1 (5 bases). Trimming stripped 7 bases from V and 5 bases from J, with 23 bases between. This CDR3 has 16 amino acids. Germline CDR1 is LNHDA and CDR2 is SQIVND (reference sequence). CDR3 loop: CASTSRGSRGGTEAFF. For the CDR3, the DNA is TGTGCCAGTACCTCCCGGGGCAGCCGTGGCGGGACTGAAGCTTTCTTT.

This CDR3 is CASSLAGQGTTDTQYF. The DNA of the CDR3 is TGTGCCAGCAGCTTAGCGGGACAGGGAACCACAGATACGCAGTATTTT. The chain links TRBV7-2 to TRBJ2-3; TRBD1 matches at 9 bases. The CDR3 is 16 residues long. Germline assignment: CDR1 SGHTA and CDR2 FQGNSA. V shed 0 bases and J 2 bases; nucleotides not matched to a gene: 3.

In its sample, this clonotype was seen a few times. This chain connects TRBV14 to TRBJ2-4, with D unresolved. This CDR3 has 12 amino acids. The V end was cut by 6 bases, the J end by 8 bases, with 11 bases between. Germline CDR1 reads SGHDN; CDR2 reads FVKESK. CDR3 region: CASSSEGHIQYF. DNA of the CDR3: TGTGCCAGCAGTTCAGAAGGGCACATTCAGTACTTC.

This clonotype appeared many times. A read error may produce the germline difference seen at one junction end. The chain joins TRBV7-7 to TRBJ2-3, with 11 positions matching TRBD2. The CDR3 is 16 amino acids. Germline assignment: CDR1 SSHAT and CDR2 FNYEAQ (reference sequence). The CDR3 bases are TGTGCTAGCAGCCGGACTAGCGGGTTTGGCACAGATACGCAGTATTTT. This sequence encodes CASSRTSGFGTDTQYF.

This clonotype has at least ten counts. The CDR3 protein is CASSHQLLYEQYF. CDR3 nucleotides: TGCGCCAGCAGCCATCAGCTCCTCTACGAGCAGTACTTC. J is TRBJ2-7 and V is TRBV4-1; no reliable D call. The CDR3 contains 13 residues. Looked up from germline, CDR1 is MGHRA and CDR2 is YSYEKL. The V and J ends lost 3 bases and 3 bases respectively, with 9 bases between them.

The rearrangement links TRBV7-6 to TRBJ1-1; D possibly corresponds to TRBD1 (5 bases). The V gene lost 4 bases and the J gene lost 4 bases, with 13 bases spanning the gap. CDR3 size: 14 residues. Germline V gene sequence: CDR1 SGHVS, CDR2 FNYEAQ. The CDR3 region has the DNA TGTGCCAGCAGCTCGAGAACGGGGCTCACTGAAGCTTTCTTT. As protein: CASSSRTGLTEAFF.

This clonotype was recorded at least ten times. The chain carries TRBV25-1 and TRBJ2-2; D is uncertain. Germline V gene sequence: CDR1 MGHDK, CDR2 SYGVNS. V gave up 4 bases and J gave up 6 bases, with 12 bases separating them. CDR3 length: 14 amino acids. CDR3 region: CASSATPLSGELFF. The CDR3 DNA reads as TGTGCCAGCAGTGCTACTCCCCTCTCCGGGGAGCTGTTTTTT.

This clonotype showed up many times. This chain links TRBV4-1 with TRBJ2-1; TRBD2 aligns across 9 bases. The ends lost 4 bases at V and 9 bases at J; junction bases unmatched: 4. CDR3 length: 13 residues. Germline values: CDR1 MGHRA, CDR2 YSYEKL. The CDR3 spells CASSRGRATEQFF. In DNA, the CDR3 is TGCGCCAGCAGCCGCGGGAGGGCCACTGAGCAGTTCTTC.

This clonotype was seen ten or more times. The genes are TRBV10-3 and TRBJ2-3, with 8 nucleotides matching TRBD1. Per the germline V gene, CDR1 is ENHRY and CDR2 is SYGVKD. V lost 9 bases, J lost 3 bases, and 5 bases stayed unmatched. The CDR3 spans 13 residues. The CDR3 bases are TGTGCCATGCAGGGGGCTGGGACAGATACGCAGTATTTT. Its translation is CAMQGAGTDTQYF.

This clonotype was detected only a few times. This sequence joins TRBV12-2 and TRBJ1-3; the table gives TRBD1 as D, unverified against the DNA. TRBV12-2 is flagged as a pseudogene. CDR3 length: 15 amino acids. The CDR3 loop is CASRFGRDSGNTIYF. CDR3 DNA: TGTGCAAGTCGCTTTGGCAGGGACTCTGGAAACACCATATATTTT.